This entry describes one TCR beta chain. The entry originates in a study of blood T cell repertoires in COVID-19. Study information: Italy, Spain and the United States were the sources of the convalescent and acute COVID-19 samples.

Per the original data handling: Cell counts per sample came from amplifying reference gene primers. Profiling relied on immunoSEQ multiplex PCR, and the TCRdb table lists in-frame clones only, not all of them. D and trimming come from the DNA, and the V and J calls and clone size come from that table. The table has some 200,000 clones, 75% to 80% seen once. The germline gives CDR1 LNHDA, CDR2 SQIVND (reference sequence). The CDR3 covers 14 residues. J lost 6 bases, V lost 3 bases, and 6 bases had no gene match. The sequencing input was peripheral blood. This chain connects TRBV19 to TRBJ2-7; 9 nucleotides align to TRBD1. The source is a woman in her sixties or seventies with acute or convalescent COVID-19. As DNA, the CDR3 is TGTGCCAGTAGTATTCCGGGACAGGGCGTCGAGCAGTACTTC. Its protein is CASSIPGQGVEQYF.